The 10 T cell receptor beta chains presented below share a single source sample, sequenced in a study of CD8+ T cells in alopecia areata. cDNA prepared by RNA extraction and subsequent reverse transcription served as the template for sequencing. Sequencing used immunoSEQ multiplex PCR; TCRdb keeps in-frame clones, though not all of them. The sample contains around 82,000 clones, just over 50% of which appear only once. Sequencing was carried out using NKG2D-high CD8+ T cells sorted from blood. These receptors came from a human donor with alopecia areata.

Here the CDR3 DNA reads TGTGCCAGCAGTTTAGAGACAGGGGGCGACGAGCAGTACTTC. It translates to CASSLETGGDEQYF. The genes are TRBV28 and TRBJ2-7; 10 nucleotides line up with TRBD1. The CDR3 contains 14 residues. Unmatched junction bases numbered 3, after V lost 2 bases and J lost 5 bases. Germline CDR1 MDHEN, CDR2 SYDVKM.

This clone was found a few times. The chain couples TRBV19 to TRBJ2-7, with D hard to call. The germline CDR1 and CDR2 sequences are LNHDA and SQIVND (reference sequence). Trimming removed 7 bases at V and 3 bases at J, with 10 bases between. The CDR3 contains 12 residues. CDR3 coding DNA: TGTGCCAGTATGACCGCAAACTACGAGCAGTACTTC. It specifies CASMTANYEQYF.

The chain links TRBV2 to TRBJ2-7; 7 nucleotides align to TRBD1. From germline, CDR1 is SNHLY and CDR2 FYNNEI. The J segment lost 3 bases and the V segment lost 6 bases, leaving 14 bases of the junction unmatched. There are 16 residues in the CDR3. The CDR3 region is CASRQGAGTVVYEQYF. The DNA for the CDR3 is TGTGCCAGCAGGCAGGGAGCCGGGACAGTAGTCTACGAGCAGTACTTC.

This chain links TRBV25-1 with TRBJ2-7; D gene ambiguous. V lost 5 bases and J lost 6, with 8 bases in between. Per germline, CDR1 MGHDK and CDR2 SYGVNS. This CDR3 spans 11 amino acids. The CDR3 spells CASSILAEQYF. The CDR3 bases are TGTGCCAGCAGTATCCTTGCCGAGCAGTACTTC.

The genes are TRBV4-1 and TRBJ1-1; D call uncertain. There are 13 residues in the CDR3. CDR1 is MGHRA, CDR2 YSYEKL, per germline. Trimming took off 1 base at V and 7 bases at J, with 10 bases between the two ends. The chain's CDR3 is CASSQAMGVEAFF. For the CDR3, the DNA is TGCGCCAGCAGCCAAGCTATGGGCGTTGAAGCTTTCTTT.

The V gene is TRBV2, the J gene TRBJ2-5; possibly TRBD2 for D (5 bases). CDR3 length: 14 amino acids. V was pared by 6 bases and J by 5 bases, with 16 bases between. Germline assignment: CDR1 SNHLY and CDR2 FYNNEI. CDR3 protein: CASRGDYGGETQYF. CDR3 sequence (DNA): TGTGCCAGCAGAGGAGATTATGGCGGGGAGACCCAGTACTTC.

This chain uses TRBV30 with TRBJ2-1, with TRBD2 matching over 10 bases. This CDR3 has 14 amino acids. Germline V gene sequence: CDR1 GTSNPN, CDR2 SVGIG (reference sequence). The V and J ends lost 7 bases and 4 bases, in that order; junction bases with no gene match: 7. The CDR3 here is CASLPSGGYNEQFF. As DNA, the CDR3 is TGTGCCTCGCTACCTAGCGGGGGTTACAATGAGCAGTTCTTC.

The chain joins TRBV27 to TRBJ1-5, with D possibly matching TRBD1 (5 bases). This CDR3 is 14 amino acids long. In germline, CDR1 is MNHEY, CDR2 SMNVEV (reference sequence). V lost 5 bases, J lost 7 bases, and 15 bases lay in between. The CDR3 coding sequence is TGTGCCAGCAGTCTTGGGTCTGGGGGGCAGCCCCAGCATTTT. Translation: CASSLGSGGQPQHF.

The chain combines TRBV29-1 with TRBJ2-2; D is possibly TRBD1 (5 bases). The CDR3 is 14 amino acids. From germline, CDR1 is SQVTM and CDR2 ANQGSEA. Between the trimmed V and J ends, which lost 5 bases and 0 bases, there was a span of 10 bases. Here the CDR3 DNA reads TGCAGCGTTTCAGGGTCGACGAACACCGGGGAGCTGTTTTTT. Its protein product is CSVSGSTNTGELFF.

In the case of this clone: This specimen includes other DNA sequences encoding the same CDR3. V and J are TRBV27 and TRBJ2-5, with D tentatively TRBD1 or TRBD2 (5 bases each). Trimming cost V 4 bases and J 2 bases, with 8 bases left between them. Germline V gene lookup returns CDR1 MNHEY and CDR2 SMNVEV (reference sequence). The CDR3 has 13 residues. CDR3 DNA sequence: TGTGCCAGCAGTTGGGACGGACAAGAGACCCAGTACTTC. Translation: CASSWDGQETQYF.